One sample yielded the 4 T cell receptor beta chains listed below, sequenced in a study of cytomegalovirus exposure and HLA in healthy donors. 13 Jbeta primers and 60 Vbeta primers were used for the PCR. The assay was immunoSEQ multiplex PCR, and TCRdb's table has in-frame clones only and misses some. The profile covers 300,000 or so clones, with about four fifths appearing a single time and roughly 2% taken by the ten largest. The sample consisted of PBMCs. Receptors originate from a woman between 35 and 50 years old in good health and CMV-seropositive.

This clone was counted a few times. The rearrangement links TRBV29-1 to TRBJ2-1; 9 nucleotides match TRBD2. This CDR3 spans 15 amino acids. V lost 7 bases and J lost 0; bases outside the gene matches: 7. CDR1 is SQVTM, CDR2 ANQGSEA, per germline. For the CDR3, the DNA is TGCAGCGGGAAAACTAGCGGGTCCTCCTACAATGAGCAGTTCTTC. This encodes CSGKTSGSSYNEQFF.

CDR3: CSVEGTSGEQFF. As DNA, the CDR3 is TGCAGCGTTGAAGGGACTAGCGGGGAGCAGTTCTTC. This chain joins TRBV29-1 and TRBJ2-1; 11 bases are shared with TRBD2. CDR1 is SQVTM and CDR2 is ANQGSEA in the germline V gene. V lost 1 base and J lost 10; bases outside the gene matches: 0. CDR3 size: 12 residues.

The chain carries TRBV19 and TRBJ2-7; no definite D call. The CDR3 is 13 amino acids. V lost 11 bases, J lost 0 bases, and 14 bases lay in between. Germline CDR1 is LNHDA and CDR2 is SQIVND (reference sequence). CDR3 in amino acids: CASTSSNSYEQYF. DNA for the CDR3: TGTGCCTCAACGAGCTCCAACTCCTACGAGCAGTACTTC.

This chain uses TRBV14 with TRBJ2-1; 7 bases are shared with TRBD2. The V segment lost 0 bases and the J segment 7 bases; nucleotides outside the gene matches: 12. In germline, CDR1 is SGHDN, CDR2 FVKESK. This CDR3 has 17 amino acids. CDR3 sequence (DNA): TGTGCCAGCAGCCAAGATAGCGGGCCTGGACCTCGTAATGAGCAGTTCTTC. Translating it yields CASSQDSGPGPRNEQFF.